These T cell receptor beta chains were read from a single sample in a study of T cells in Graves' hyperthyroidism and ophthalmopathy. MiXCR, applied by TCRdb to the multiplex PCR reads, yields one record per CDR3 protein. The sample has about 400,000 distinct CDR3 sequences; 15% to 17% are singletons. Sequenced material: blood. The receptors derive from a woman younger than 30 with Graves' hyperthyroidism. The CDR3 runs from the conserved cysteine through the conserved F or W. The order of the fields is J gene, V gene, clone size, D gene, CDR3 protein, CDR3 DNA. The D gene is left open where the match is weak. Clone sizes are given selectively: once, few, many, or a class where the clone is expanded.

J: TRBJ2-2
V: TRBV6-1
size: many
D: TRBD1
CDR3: CASSNRGLGTGELFF
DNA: TGTGCCAGTTCTAACAGGGGGCTGGGCACCGGGGAGCTGTTTTTT

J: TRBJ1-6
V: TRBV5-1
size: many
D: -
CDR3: CASSLVTDYNSPLHF
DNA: TGCGCCAGCAGCTTGGTGACAGATTATAATTCACCCCTCCACTTT

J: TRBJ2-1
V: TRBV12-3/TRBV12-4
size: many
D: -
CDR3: CASSLVRYHNEQFF
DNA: TGTGCCAGCAGTTTAGTACGATACCACAATGAGCAGTTCTTC

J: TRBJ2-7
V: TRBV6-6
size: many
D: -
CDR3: CASSYSVSRATVYEQYF
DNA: TGTGCCAGCAGTTACTCTGTTTCCCGGGCCACCGTCTACGAGCAGTACTTC

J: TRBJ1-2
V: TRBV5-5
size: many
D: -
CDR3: CASSFTLVSNYGYTF
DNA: TGTGCCAGCAGCTTTACTTTGGTTTCTAACTATGGCTACACCTTC

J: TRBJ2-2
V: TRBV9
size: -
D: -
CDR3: CASSVSNRGSNTGELFF
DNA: TGTGCCAGCAGCGTTTCTAACCGGGGGTCAAACACCGGGGAGCTGTTTTTT

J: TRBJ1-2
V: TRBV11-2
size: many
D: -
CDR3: CASSFNSDYGYTF
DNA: TGTGCCAGCAGCTTTAACAGCGACTATGGCTACACCTTC

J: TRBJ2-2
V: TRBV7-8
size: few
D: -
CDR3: CASSLTAGAGIGELFF
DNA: TGTGCCAGCAGCTTAACTGCGGGGGCCGGAATCGGGGAGCTGTTTTTT

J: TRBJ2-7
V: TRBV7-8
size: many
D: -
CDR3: CASSIWTGSELAAYEQYF
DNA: TGTGCCAGCAGCATCTGGACAGGCTCTGAACTAGCGGCCTACGAGCAGTACTTC

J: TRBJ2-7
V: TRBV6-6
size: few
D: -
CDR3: CASSYSNQGNQQYF
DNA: TGTGCCAGCAGTTACTCGAACCAGGGAAATCAGCAGTACTTC

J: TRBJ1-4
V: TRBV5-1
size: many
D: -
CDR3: CASSLGATNEKLFF
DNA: TGTGCCAGCAGTTTAGGCGCAACTAATGAAAAACTGTTTTTT

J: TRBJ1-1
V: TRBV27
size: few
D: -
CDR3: CASSSLSGDTEAFF
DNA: TGTGCCAGCAGTTCGTTATCGGGCGACACTGAAGCTTTCTTT

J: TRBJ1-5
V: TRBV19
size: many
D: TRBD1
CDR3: CASIRGTGDSNQPQHF
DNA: TGTGCCAGTATAAGAGGGACAGGGGATAGCAATCAGCCCCAGCATTTT

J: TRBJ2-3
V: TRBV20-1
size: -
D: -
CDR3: CSARERQYGYSDTQYF
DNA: TGCAGTGCTAGAGAAAGGCAGTACGGTTATTCAGATACGCAGTATTTT

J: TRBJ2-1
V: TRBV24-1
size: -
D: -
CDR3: CATRDARSSYNEQFF
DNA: TGTGCCACCAGGGATGCGCGGAGCTCCTACAATGAGCAGTTCTTC

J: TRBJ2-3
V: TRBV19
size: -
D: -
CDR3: CASRRRTRGYFTDTQYF
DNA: TGTGCCAGTAGGCGAAGAACCAGGGGCTATTTCACAGATACGCAGTATTTT

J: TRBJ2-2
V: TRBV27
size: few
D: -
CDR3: CASSLYLGELFF
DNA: TGTGCCAGCAGTTTATACCTTGGGGAGCTGTTTTTT

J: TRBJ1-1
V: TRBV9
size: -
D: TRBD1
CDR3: CASSPGTGRDTEAFF
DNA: TGTGCCAGCAGCCCCGGGACAGGGAGGGACACTGAAGCTTTCTTT

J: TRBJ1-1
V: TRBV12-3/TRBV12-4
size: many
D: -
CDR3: CASSWPNTEAFF
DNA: TGTGCCAGCAGTTGGCCGAACACTGAAGCTTTCTTT

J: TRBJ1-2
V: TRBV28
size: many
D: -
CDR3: CASRLGTLGYTF
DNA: TGTGCCAGCAGGCTAGGAACGCTCGGCTACACCTTC

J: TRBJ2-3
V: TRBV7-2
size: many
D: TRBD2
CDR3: CASSPSGGRTTSWPQYF
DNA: TGTGCCAGCAGCCCGAGCGGGGGGCGGACGACGTCGTGGCCGCAGTATTTT

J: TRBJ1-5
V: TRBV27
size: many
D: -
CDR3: CASSTGASQPQHF
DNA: TGTGCCAGCAGTACAGGAGCTAGCCAGCCCCAGCATTTT

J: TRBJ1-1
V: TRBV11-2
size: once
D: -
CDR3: CASSSGLSAFF
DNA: TGTGCCAGCAGCTCGGGGCTGTCAGCTTTCTTT

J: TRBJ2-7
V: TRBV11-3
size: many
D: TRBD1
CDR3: CASSLGTGGINEQYF
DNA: TGTGCCAGCAGCTTGGGGACAGGGGGGATCAACGAGCAGTACTTC

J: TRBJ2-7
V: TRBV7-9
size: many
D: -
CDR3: CASSLTEPPYEQYF
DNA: TGTGCCAGCAGCTTAACAGAGCCTCCCTACGAGCAGTACTTC

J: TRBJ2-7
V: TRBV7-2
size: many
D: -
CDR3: CASSRGGYEQYF
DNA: TGTGCCAGCAGCAGAGGGGGCTACGAGCAGTACTTC